These 11 T cell receptor beta chains came from one sample sequenced in a study of blood T cell repertoires in COVID-19. Clones were read by immunoSEQ multiplex PCR, and TCRdb kept only the in-frame ones, dropping some. The sample lists 55,000 to 70,000 clones; about 89% were seen once. The sample comprised peripheral blood. These receptors were taken from a man in his sixties with active or convalescent COVID-19.

The V gene is TRBV6-1, the J gene TRBJ1-4, with TRBD1 identical over 8 bases. CDR1 and CDR2 (germline): MNHNS, SASEGT. The ends lost 2 bases at V and 8 bases at J; junction bases unmatched: 7. CDR3 length: 15 residues. The CDR3 nucleotides read TGTGCCAGCAGTGAACTCGGGACAGGAAGGGAAAAACTGTTTTTT. Translating gives CASSELGTGREKLFF.

The chain is built from TRBV2 and TRBJ2-3; TRBD2 agrees at 8 bases. The CDR3 has 16 residues. The V gene end was trimmed by 6 bases and the J gene end by 3 bases; junction bases not matched to a gene: 11. The germline gives CDR1 SNHLY, CDR2 FYNNEI. The CDR3 nucleotides are TGTGCCAGCAGCCACCAAAGCGGGAGTAATACAGATACGCAGTATTTT. Translated: CASSHQSGSNTDTQYF. Complete variable domain (other parts from reference TRBV2 and TRBJ2-3): EPEVTQTPSHQVTQMGQEVILRCVPISNHLYFYWYRQILGQKVEFLVSFYNNEISEKSEIFDDQFSVERPDGSNFTLKIRSTKLEDSAMYFCASSHQSGSNTDTQYFGPGTRLTVL.

V is TRBV9 and J is TRBJ2-7, with D maybe TRBD1 (6 bases). Germline V gives CDR1 SGDLS, CDR2 YYNGEE. Trimming stripped 2 bases from V and 0 bases from J, with 15 bases between. The CDR3 length is 16 residues. This CDR3 is CASSVSEGVGSYEQYF. The CDR3 region has the DNA TGTGCCAGCAGCGTTAGCGAGGGGGTGGGCTCCTACGAGCAGTACTTC.

This clone was observed a few times. The chain employs TRBV9 and TRBJ1-1, with D perhaps matching TRBD1 (6 bases). V shed 2 bases and J shed 4 bases, with 12 bases lying between them. Germline V CDR1 and CDR2: SGDLS, YYNGEE. This CDR3 contains 14 residues. The CDR3 protein is CASSVQGRVTEAFF. CDR3 nucleotide sequence: TGTGCCAGCAGCGTCCAGGGGCGGGTCACTGAAGCTTTCTTT.

This clone was found a few times. The chain is built from TRBV5-1 and TRBJ1-2; D is possibly TRBD1 (6 bases). The CDR3 runs 16 residues. CDR1 SGHRS and CDR2 YFSETQ come from the germline V gene. Trimming stripped 0 bases from V and 5 bases from J, with 17 bases between. CDR3 DNA: TGCGCCAGCAGCTTGGCCCCAGGGGAAAGTCTATATGGCTACACCTTC. It is translated as CASSLAPGESLYGYTF.

This chain uses TRBV27 with TRBJ1-5; unclear D gene. The CDR3 spans 12 residues. Germline CDR1 reads MNHEY; CDR2 reads SMNVEV (reference sequence). V was cut by 6 bases and J by 3 bases, with 6 bases left in between. The CDR3 coding sequence is TGTGCCAGCAGAAGCTTCAATCAGCCCCAGCATTTT. Translated: CASRSFNQPQHF.

The chain couples TRBV7-2 to TRBJ2-3; 8 bases match TRBD1. From germline, CDR1 is SGHTA and CDR2 FQGNSA. The CDR3 has 13 residues. V gave up 5 bases and J gave up 8 bases; unmatched junction bases: 6. CDR3 sequence reads: CASSRTGQVTQYF. CDR3 in DNA: TGTGCCAGCAGCCGGACAGGGCAAGTTACGCAGTATTTT.

The chain has TRBV12-3 or TRBV12-4 and TRBJ1-6; TRBD1 aligns across 7 bases. The CDR3 is 13 residues long. With V trimmed by 6 bases and J by 10 bases, 6 bases remained unmatched. CDR3 amino acids: CASRLQGYSPLHF. The CDR3 bases are TGTGCCAGCAGGTTACAGGGGTACTCACCCCTCCACTTT.

The chain couples TRBV5-5 to TRBJ2-5, with D perhaps TRBD2 (6 bases). V lost 4 bases, J lost 7 bases, and 14 bases lay in between. This CDR3 has 13 residues. Germline V gene sequence: CDR1 SGHKS, CDR2 YYEKEE (reference sequence). CDR3 in DNA: TGTGCCAGCAGCGAGGGGCGTAGCGGGACCCAGTACTTC. It codes for CASSEGRSGTQYF.

This rearrangement joins TRBV9 to TRBJ1-4, with 9 bases identical to TRBD1. V was pared by 4 bases and J by 2 bases, with 6 bases of the junction left unmatched. CDR3 length: 16 amino acids. From germline, CDR1 is SGDLS and CDR2 YYNGEE. The CDR3 loop is CASSPRGTGTNEKLFF. CDR3 in DNA: TGTGCCAGCAGCCCTAGAGGGACAGGGACTAATGAAAAACTGTTTTTT.

V and J are TRBV29-1 and TRBJ1-1; no firm D call. The CDR3 spans 14 residues. CDR1 and CDR2 (germline): SQVTM, ANQGSEA. Between the trimmed V and J ends, which lost 6 bases and 0 bases, there was a span of 14 bases. The CDR3 nucleotides are TGCAGCGTCACTATCCGAGCCCTGAACACTGAAGCTTTCTTT. Its translation: CSVTIRALNTEAFF.